A selection of T cell receptor beta chains follows, all from one sample in a study of T cell responses to AZD1222 COVID-19 vaccine. Clones were read by immunoSEQ multiplex PCR, and TCRdb kept only the in-frame ones, dropping some. The sample consists of 110,000 to 150,000 clones, about 88% of them appearing once. The input for sequencing was peripheral blood, taken on day 0 of AZD1222 vaccination. These receptors were taken from an adult in good health. CDR3s include the opening cysteine and the closing phenylalanine or tryptophan. D genes are given only for firm matches.

TRBD1	TRBV19	TRBJ1-2	CASRARDRLNYGYTF
-	TRBV2	TRBJ1-1	CASSVDSRGDTEAFF
-	TRBV6-5	TRBJ1-3	CASSLLSPPGNTIYF
-	TRBV28	TRBJ1-4	CASGYGGTNEKLFF
TRBD2	TRBV6-1	TRBJ2-3	CASSAGGYRSTDTQYF
TRBD2	TRBV5-4	TRBJ2-1	CASSLALAGFNEQFF
-	TRBV28	TRBJ1-4	CASSKPGIEEKLFF
-	TRBV28	TRBJ2-1	CASSSDRTVYNEQFF
TRBD1	TRBV18	TRBJ2-7	CASSRPGQGIYEQYF
-	TRBV19	TRBJ2-1	CASSHRQTYNEQFF
-	TRBV6-5	TRBJ2-3	CASTSGPNTDTQYF
-	TRBV15	TRBJ2-1	CATGGNEQFF
-	TRBV25-1	TRBJ2-2	CASRGETGELFF
-	TRBV6-5	TRBJ1-5	CASSYSVGQPQHF
TRBD2	TRBV27	TRBJ2-2	CASSQAVPWASGANTGELFF
-	TRBV10-3	TRBJ1-1	CAIKVFRREGKTEAFF
-	TRBV30	TRBJ1-2	CAWTWDHYGYTF
-	TRBV7-9	TRBJ1-1	CASSPRTFTEAFF
-	TRBV27	TRBJ1-1	CASSLGFGTEAFF
-	TRBV5-4	TRBJ2-2	CASSLGDSDTGELFF
-	TRBV29-1	TRBJ2-1	CSGGGYWNEQFF
-	TRBV6-1	TRBJ2-2	CASSEVVRTGELFF
TRBD2	TRBV7-6	TRBJ2-1	CASSSILPVGGSSLNEQFF
-	TRBV30	TRBJ1-1	CAWNPGTQHTEAFF
-	TRBV5-1	TRBJ1-1	CASSFEARGAEAFF
-	TRBV7-9	TRBJ2-1	CASTPLRGKAYNEQFF
-	TRBV4-1	TRBJ2-3	CASSRGTDTQYF
TRBD1	TRBV6-5	TRBJ1-4	CASSYSGQGKEKLFF
-	TRBV19	TRBJ2-7	CASRGGESQSYEQYF
-	TRBV28	TRBJ1-1	CASRPPGTGGTEAFF
TRBD1	TRBV28	TRBJ2-7	CASRGTGYEQYF
-	TRBV5-5	TRBJ2-3	CASSRSSAPGDTQYF
TRBD1	TRBV19	TRBJ2-3	CASRTGIGTDTQYF
-	TRBV2	TRBJ1-1	CASSEITTGAFF
TRBD2	TRBV7-9	TRBJ2-1	CASGLAASYNEQFF
TRBD2	TRBV18	TRBJ2-1	CASSPPYSGGAPGYNEQFF
TRBD2	TRBV5-1	TRBJ2-1	CASKRERNNEQFF
TRBD1	TRBV5-5	TRBJ2-5	CASSVPKTGTEETQYF
-	TRBV5-1	TRBJ2-7	CASSRRGNGAYEQYF